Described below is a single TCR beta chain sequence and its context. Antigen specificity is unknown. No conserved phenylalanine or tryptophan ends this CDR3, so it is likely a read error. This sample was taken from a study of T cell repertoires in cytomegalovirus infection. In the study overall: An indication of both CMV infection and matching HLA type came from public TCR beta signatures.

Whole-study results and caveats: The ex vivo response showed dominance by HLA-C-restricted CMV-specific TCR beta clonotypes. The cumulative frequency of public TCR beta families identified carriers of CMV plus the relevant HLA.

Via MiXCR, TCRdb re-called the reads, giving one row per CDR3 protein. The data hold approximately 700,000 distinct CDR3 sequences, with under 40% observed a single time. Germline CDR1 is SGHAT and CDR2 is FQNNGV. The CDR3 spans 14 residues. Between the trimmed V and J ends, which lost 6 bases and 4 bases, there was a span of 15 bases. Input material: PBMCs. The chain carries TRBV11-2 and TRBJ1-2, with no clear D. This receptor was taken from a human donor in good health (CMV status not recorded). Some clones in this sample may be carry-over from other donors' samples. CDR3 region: CASRPATTSYGYTL. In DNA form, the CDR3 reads TGTGCCAGCAGGCCAGCAACCACATCCTATGGCTACACCTTA.